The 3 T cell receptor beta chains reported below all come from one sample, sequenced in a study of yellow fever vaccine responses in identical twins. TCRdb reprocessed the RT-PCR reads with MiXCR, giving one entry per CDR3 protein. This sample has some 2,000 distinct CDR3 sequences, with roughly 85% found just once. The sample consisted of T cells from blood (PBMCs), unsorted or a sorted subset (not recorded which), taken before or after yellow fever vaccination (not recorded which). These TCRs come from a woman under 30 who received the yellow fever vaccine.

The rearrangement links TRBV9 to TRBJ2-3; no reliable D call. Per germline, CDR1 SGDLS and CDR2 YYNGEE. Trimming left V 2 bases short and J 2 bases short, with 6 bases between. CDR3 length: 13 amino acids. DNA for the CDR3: TGTGCCAGCAGCGTTTTCGTCACAGATACGCAGTATTTT. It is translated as CASSVFVTDTQYF.

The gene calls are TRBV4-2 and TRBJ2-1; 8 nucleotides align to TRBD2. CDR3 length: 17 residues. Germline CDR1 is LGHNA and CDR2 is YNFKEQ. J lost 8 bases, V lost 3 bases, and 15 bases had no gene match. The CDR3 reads CASSHSEGLGGFDEQFF. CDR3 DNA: TGTGCCAGCAGCCACTCAGAGGGACTAGGCGGATTCGATGAGCAGTTCTTC.

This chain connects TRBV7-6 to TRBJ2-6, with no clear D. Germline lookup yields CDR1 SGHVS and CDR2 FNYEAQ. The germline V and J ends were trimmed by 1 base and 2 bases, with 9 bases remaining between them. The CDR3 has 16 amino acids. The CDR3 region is CASSLVVETGANVLTF. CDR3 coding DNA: TGTGCCAGCAGCTTAGTCGTAGAGACTGGGGCCAACGTCCTGACTTTC. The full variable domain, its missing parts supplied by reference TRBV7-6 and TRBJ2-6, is GAGVSQSPRYKVTKRGQDVALRCDPISGHVSLYWYRQALGQGPEFLTYFNYEAQQDKSGLPNDRFSAERPEGSISTLTIQRTEQRDSAMYRCASSLVVETGANVLTFGAGSRLTVL.